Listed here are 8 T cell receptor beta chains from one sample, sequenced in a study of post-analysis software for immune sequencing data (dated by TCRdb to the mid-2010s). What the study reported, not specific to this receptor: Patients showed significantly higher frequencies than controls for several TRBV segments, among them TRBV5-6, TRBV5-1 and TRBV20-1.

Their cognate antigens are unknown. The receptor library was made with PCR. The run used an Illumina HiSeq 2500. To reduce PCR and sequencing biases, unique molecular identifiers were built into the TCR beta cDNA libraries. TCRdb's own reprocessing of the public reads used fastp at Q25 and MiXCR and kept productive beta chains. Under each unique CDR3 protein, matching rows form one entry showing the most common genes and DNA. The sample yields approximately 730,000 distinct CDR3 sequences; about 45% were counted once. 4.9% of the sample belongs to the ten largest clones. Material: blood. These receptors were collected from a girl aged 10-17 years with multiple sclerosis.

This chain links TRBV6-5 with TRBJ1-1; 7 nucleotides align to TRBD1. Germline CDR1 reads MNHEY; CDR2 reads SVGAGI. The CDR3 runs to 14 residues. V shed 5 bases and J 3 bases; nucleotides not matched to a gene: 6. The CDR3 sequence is CASSRHRGDTEAFF. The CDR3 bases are TGTGCCAGCAGTCGCCACAGGGGAGACACTGAAGCTTTCTTT.

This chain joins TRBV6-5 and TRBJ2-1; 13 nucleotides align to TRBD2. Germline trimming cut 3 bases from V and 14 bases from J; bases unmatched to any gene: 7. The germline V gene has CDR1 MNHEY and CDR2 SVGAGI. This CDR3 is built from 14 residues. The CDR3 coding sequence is TGTGCCAGCAGTTATGGTACTAGCGGGAGGGGGAAGTTCTTC. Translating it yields CASSYGTSGRGKFF.

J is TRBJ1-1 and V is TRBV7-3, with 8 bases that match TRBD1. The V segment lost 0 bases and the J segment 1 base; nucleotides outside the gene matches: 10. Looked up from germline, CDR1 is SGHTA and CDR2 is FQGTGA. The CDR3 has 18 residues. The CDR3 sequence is CASSLTGSQGARNTEAFF. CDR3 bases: TGTGCCAGCAGCTTAACGGGTTCCCAGGGGGCGAGGAACACTGAAGCTTTCTTT.

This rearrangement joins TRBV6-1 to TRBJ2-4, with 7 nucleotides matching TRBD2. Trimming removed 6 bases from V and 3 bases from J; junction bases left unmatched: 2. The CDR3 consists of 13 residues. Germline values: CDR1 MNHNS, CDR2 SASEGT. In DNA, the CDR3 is TGTGCCAGCAGCGCGGGGGTCAAAAACATTCAGTACTTC. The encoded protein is CASSAGVKNIQYF.

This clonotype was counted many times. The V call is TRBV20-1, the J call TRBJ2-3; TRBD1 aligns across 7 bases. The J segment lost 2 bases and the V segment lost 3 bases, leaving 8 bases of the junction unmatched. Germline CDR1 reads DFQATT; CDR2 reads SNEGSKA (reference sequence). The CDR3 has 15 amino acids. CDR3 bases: TGCAGTGCTAGGTCCCAGGGGGTCTCCACAGATACGCAGTATTTT. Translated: CSARSQGVSTDTQYF.

CDR3 loop: CASSFFAGIEAFF. CDR3 nucleotide sequence: TGTGCCAGCAGCTTCTTCGCGGGGATTGAAGCTTTCTTT. The V and J genes are TRBV11-2 and TRBJ1-1, with D uncertain. Germline V gene data show CDR1 as SGHAT and CDR2 as FQNNGV. V shed 3 bases and J shed 7 bases, with 12 bases lying between them. The CDR3 length is 13 residues.

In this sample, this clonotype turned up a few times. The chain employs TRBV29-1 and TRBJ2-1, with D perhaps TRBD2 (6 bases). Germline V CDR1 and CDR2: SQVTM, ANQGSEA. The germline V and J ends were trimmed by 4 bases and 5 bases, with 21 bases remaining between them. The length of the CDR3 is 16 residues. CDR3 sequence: CSVVRREALRNNEQFF. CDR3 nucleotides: TGCAGCGTTGTAAGGAGGGAGGCTTTGCGAAACAATGAGCAGTTCTTC.

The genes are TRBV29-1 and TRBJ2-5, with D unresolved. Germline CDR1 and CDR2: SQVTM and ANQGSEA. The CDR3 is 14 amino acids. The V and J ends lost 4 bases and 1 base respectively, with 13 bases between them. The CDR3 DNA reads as TGCAGCGTTGTTCCGCCCGGGCTCCAAGAGACCCAGTACTTC. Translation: CSVVPPGLQETQYF.